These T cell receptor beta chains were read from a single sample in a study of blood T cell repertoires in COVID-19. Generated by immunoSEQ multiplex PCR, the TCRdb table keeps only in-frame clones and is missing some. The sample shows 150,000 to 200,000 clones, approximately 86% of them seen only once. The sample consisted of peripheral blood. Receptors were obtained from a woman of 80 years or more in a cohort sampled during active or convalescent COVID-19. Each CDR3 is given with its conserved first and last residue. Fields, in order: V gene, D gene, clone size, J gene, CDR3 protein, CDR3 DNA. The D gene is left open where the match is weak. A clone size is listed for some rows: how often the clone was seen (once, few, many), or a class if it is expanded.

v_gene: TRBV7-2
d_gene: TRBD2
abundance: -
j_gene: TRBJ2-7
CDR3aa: CASSLVASGVSTYEQYF
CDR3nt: TGTGCCAGCAGCTTAGTGGCTAGCGGGGTATCAACCTACGAGCAGTACTTC

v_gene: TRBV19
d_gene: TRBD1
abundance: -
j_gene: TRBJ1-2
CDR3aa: CASTPTDRGWDGYTF
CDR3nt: TGTGCCAGTACCCCTACGGACAGGGGTTGGGATGGCTACACCTTC

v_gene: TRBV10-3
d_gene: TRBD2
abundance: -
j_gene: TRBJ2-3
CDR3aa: CAISDSGGALDTQYF
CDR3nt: TGTGCCATCAGTGATAGCGGGGGGGCCTTAGATACGCAGTATTTT

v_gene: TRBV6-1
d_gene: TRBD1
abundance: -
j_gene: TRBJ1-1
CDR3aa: CASSEREGQGGAFF
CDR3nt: TGTGCCAGCAGTGAAAGGGAGGGACAGGGGGGGGCTTTCTTT

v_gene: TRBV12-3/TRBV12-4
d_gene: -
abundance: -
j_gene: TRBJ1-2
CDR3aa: CASSLANQGGYTF
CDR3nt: TGTGCCAGCAGTTTAGCGAACCAGGGTGGCTACACCTTC

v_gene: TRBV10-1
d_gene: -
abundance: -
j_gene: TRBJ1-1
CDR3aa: CASQNYNTEAFF
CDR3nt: TGCGCCAGCCAAAACTATAACACTGAAGCTTTCTTT

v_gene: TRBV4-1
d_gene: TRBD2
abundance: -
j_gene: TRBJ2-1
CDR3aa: CASSQEKAKTVRGAGEQFF
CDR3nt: TGCGCCAGCAGCCAAGAAAAAGCCAAGACGGTGCGGGGGGCTGGTGAGCAGTTCTTC

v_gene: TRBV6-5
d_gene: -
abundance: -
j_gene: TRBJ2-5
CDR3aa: CASRPQGMWQETQYF
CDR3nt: TGTGCCAGCAGACCACAGGGAATGTGGCAAGAGACCCAGTACTTC

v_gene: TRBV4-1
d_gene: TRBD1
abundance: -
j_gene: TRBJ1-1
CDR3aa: CASSHQPGQTNTEAFF
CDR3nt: TGCGCCAGCAGCCACCAGCCGGGACAGACGAACACTGAAGCTTTCTTT

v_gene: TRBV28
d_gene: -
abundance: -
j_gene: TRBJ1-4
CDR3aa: CASSSSGGNHEKLFF
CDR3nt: TGTGCCAGCAGTAGCTCCGGGGGGAATCATGAAAAACTGTTTTTT

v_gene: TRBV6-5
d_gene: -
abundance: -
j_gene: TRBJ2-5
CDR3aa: CASSLRPNRWETQYF
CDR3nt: TGTGCCAGCAGTTTGAGGCCAAACCGGTGGGAGACCCAGTACTTC

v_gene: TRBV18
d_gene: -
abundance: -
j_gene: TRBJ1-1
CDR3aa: CASSPEGEGAFF
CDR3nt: TGTGCCAGCTCACCTGAAGGGGAAGGTGCTTTCTTT

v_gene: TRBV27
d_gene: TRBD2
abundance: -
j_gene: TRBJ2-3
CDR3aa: CASRVEGAGYTQYF
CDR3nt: TGTGCCAGCAGGGTGGAGGGAGCGGGATATACGCAGTATTTT

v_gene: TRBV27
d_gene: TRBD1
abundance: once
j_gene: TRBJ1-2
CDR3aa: CASSPDRGFRGYGYTF
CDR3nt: TGTGCCAGCAGTCCCGACAGGGGATTTCGGGGCTATGGCTACACCTTC

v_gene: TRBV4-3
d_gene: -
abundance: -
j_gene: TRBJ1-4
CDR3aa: CASSQARGGEKLFF
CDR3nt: TGCGCCAGCAGCCAAGCACGGGGTGGCGAAAAACTGTTTTTT

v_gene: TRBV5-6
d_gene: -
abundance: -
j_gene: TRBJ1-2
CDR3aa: CASSPRGSNYGYTF
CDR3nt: TGTGCCAGCAGCCCCAGGGGTTCCAACTATGGCTACACCTTC

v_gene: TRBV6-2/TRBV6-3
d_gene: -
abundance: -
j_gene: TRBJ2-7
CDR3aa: CASSSRSSGGLTYEQYF
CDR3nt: TGTGCCAGCAGTTCACGATCGTCGGGGGGCCTAACCTACGAGCAGTACTTC

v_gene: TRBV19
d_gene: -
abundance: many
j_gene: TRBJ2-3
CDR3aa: CASSIMRGRTGTKTVTQYF
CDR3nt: TGTGCCAGTAGTATAATGAGGGGCCGCACAGGGACAAAGACGGTAACGCAGTATTTT

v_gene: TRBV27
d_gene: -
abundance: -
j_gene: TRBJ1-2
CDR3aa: CASSFAQGYVYGYTF
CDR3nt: TGTGCCAGCAGTTTTGCTCAGGGATACGTCTATGGCTACACCTTC

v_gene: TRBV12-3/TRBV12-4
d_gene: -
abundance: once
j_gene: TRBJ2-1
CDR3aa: CASSLGLFNEQFF
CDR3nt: TGTGCCAGCAGTTTAGGGCTCTTCAATGAGCAGTTCTTC

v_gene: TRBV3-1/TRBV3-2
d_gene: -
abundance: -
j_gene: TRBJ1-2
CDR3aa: CASSQDPQGIGYGYTF
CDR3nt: TGTGCCAGCAGCCAAGATCCGCAGGGGATAGGGTATGGCTACACCTTC

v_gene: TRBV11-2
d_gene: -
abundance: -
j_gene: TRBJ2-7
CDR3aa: CASSTRTDYEQYF
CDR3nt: TGTGCCAGCAGCACCAGGACAGATTACGAGCAGTACTTC

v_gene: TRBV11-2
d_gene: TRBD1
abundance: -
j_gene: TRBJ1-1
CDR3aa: CASSILTGQNTEAFF
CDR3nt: TGTGCCAGCAGCATCTTGACAGGGCAGAACACTGAAGCTTTCTTT

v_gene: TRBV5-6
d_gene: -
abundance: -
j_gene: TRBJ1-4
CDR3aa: CASKPFTESEKLFF
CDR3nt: TGTGCCAGCAAACCTTTCACGGAGAGTGAAAAACTGTTTTTT

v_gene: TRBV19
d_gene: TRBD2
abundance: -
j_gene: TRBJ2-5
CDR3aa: CASSMSSGGRQTQYF
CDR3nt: TGTGCCAGTAGTATGAGTAGCGGGGGGAGACAGACCCAGTACTTC

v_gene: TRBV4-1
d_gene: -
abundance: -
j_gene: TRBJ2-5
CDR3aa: CASTPSQASQETQYF
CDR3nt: TGCGCCAGCACCCCAAGCCAGGCAAGCCAAGAGACCCAGTACTTC

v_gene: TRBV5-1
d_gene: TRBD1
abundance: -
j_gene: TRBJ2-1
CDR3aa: CASSRPGQGAYNEQFF
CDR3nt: TGCGCCAGCAGCCGACCGGGACAGGGGGCGTACAATGAGCAGTTCTTC

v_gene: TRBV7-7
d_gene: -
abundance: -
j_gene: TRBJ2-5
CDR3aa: CASSLGWPGPPIQETQYF
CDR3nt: TGTGCTAGCAGCTTAGGTTGGCCTGGCCCACCAATTCAAGAGACCCAGTACTTC

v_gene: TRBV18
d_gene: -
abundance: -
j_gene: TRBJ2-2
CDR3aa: CASSPPGWANTGELFF
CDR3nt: TGTGCCAGCTCACCGCCCGGGTGGGCGAACACCGGGGAGCTGTTTTTT

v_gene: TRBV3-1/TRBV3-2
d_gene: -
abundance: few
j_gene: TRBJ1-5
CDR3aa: CASSQQGFQPQHF
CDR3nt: TGTGCCAGCAGCCAACAGGGTTTTCAGCCCCAGCATTTT

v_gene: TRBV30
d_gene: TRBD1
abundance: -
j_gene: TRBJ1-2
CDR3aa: CAWSQGDYGYTF
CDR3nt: TGTGCCTGGTCACAGGGGGACTATGGCTACACCTTC

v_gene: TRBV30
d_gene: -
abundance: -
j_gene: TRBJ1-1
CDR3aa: CAWSPRGFNTEAFF
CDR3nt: TGTGCCTGGAGTCCCCGGGGGTTCAACACTGAAGCTTTCTTT

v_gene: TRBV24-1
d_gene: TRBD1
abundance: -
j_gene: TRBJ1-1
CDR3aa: CATSDYRDREAFF
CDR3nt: TGTGCCACCAGTGATTACCGGGACAGGGAAGCTTTCTTT

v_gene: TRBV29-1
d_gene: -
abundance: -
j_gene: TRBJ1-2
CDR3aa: CSVEQGNYGYTF
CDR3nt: TGCAGCGTTGAGCAGGGGAACTATGGCTACACCTTC

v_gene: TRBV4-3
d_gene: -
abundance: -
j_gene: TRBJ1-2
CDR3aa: CASSTRQTNYGYTF
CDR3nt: TGCGCCAGCAGCACCCGACAGACAAACTATGGCTACACCTTC

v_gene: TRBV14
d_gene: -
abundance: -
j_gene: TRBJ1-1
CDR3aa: CASSQDRVRNTEAFF
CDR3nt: TGTGCCAGCAGCCAAGATCGGGTTAGGAACACTGAAGCTTTCTTT

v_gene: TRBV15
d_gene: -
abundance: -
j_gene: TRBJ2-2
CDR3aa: CATSEMNTGELFF
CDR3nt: TGTGCCACTAGCGAGATGAACACCGGGGAGCTGTTTTTT

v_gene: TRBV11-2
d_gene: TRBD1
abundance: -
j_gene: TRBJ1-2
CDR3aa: CASSPGTGGGYTF
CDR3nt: TGTGCCAGCAGCCCCGGGACAGGGGGTGGCTACACCTTC

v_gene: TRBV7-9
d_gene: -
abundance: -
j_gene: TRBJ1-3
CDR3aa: CASRASGEGNTIYF
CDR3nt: TGTGCCAGCAGGGCCTCAGGGGAAGGAAACACCATATATTTT

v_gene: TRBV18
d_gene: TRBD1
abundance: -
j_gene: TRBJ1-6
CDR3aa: CASSPRGVPPLHF
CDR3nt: TGTGCCAGCTCACCCAGGGGGGTCCCACCCCTCCACTTT

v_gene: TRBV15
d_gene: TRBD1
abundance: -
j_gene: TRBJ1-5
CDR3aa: CATAEQGASNQPQHF
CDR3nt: TGTGCCACCGCGGAACAGGGGGCAAGCAATCAGCCCCAGCATTTT

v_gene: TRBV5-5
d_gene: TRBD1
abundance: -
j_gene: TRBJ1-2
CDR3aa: CASSLVGTGTGYGYTF
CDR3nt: TGTGCCAGCAGCTTGGTGGGGACAGGAACCGGCTATGGCTACACCTTC

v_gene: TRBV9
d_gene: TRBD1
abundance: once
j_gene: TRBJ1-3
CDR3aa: CASSPHPTGDGNTIYF
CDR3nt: TGTGCCAGCAGCCCCCACCCGACAGGGGACGGAAACACCATATATTTT

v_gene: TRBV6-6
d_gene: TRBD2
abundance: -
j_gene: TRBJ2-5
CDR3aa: CASRPGGVQETQYF
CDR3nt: TGTGCCAGCCGACCGGGGGGGGTCCAAGAGACCCAGTACTTC

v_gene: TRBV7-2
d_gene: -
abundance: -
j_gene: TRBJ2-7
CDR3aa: CASSLKQGVSEQYF
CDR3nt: TGTGCCAGCAGCCTTAAACAGGGTGTAAGCGAGCAGTACTTC

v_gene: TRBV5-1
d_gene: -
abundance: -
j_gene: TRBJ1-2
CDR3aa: CASSLSQYGYTF
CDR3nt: TGCGCCAGCAGCTTATCACAATATGGCTACACCTTC

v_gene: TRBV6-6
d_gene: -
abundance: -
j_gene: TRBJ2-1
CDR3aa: CASTTSDESYNEQFF
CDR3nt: TGTGCCAGCACCACGAGCGACGAGTCCTACAATGAGCAGTTCTTC

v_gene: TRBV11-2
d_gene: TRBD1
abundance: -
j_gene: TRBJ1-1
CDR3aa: CASSFRDRVTEAFF
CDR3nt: TGTGCCAGCAGCTTCCGGGACAGGGTAACTGAAGCTTTCTTT